This T cell receptor (beta chain) was obtained from a study of blood T cell repertoires in COVID-19. Across the study: Spain, Italy and the United States supplied samples that represented acute and convalescent COVID-19. From T cells, B-cell-depleted T cells, or PBMCs came the material, which was cDNA or gDNA.

Original processing notes: How many nucleated cells were present was estimated from reference gene primer amplification. Assay used: immunoSEQ multiplex PCR; TCRdb lists only in-frame clones, some missing. The DNA was the basis for D and trimming; V, J and clone size are from that table. The sample consists of about 310,000 clones, 80% to 90% of them appearing once. Trimming took 1 base from V and 5 from J; bases not matched to a gene: 1. The length of the CDR3 is 14 residues. Germline-derived CDR1 and CDR2 are SEHNR and FQNEAQ (reference sequence). Sequencing used peripheral blood. The chain uses TRBV7-9 and TRBJ1-4, with 7 bases that match TRBD1. This TCR derives from a middle-aged man with active or convalescent COVID-19. CDR3 region: CASSLGRGNEKLFF. For the CDR3, the DNA is TGTGCCAGCAGCTTAGGCAGGGGGAATGAAAAACTGTTTTTT.